This T cell receptor beta chain was observed in a study of cytomegalovirus exposure and HLA in healthy donors. Study observations and caveats: A few of the chains that were CMV-associated were confirmed in vitro to be specific for CMV antigens. Associated with cytomegalovirus, according to the listing, were approximately 160 TCR beta chains.

On this clone: Its antigen is still unknown.

The method was immunoSEQ multiplex PCR; TCRdb's version includes in-frame clones alone and lacks a portion of them. The sample contains 160,000 or so clones, roughly 80% of which appear only once. The receptor was derived from a young man in good health and CMV-seropositive. The sample comprised PBMCs.

DNA of the CDR3: TGCGCCAGCAGCCACGAGAGTGGCGGGCGAGGCGAGCAGTACTTC. Translating it yields CASSHESGGRGEQYF. This rearrangement joins TRBV4-1 to TRBJ2-7; the D gene is possibly TRBD2 (5 bases). V gave up 3 bases and J gave up 6 bases, with 18 bases separating them. The germline V gene encodes CDR1 MGHRA and CDR2 YSYEKL. This CDR3 is built from 15 residues.